This T cell receptor (beta chain) was recorded in a study of blood T cell repertoires in COVID-19. Original processing methods: Amplification of reference gene primers was used by the study to estimate nucleated cell counts. Assay used: immunoSEQ multiplex PCR; TCRdb lists only in-frame clones, some missing. V and J calls and clone size are copied from that table; D and trimming were computed from the DNA. The sample has about 270,000 clones, approximately 90% seen once. CDR3 length: 14 amino acids. Germline values: CDR1 GTSNPN, CDR2 SVGIG (reference sequence). The V gene lost 4 bases and the J gene lost 0 bases, with 10 bases spanning the gap.

The TCR comes from a woman between 40 and 55 years old with acute COVID-19. V usage is TRBV30 and J usage is TRBJ1-3; D remains ambiguous. The material sequenced was PBMCs or T cells enriched from blood (not recorded which). CDR3 region: CAWTGLYSGNTIYF. CDR3 coding DNA: TGTGCCTGGACAGGCCTCTACTCTGGAAACACCATATATTTT.